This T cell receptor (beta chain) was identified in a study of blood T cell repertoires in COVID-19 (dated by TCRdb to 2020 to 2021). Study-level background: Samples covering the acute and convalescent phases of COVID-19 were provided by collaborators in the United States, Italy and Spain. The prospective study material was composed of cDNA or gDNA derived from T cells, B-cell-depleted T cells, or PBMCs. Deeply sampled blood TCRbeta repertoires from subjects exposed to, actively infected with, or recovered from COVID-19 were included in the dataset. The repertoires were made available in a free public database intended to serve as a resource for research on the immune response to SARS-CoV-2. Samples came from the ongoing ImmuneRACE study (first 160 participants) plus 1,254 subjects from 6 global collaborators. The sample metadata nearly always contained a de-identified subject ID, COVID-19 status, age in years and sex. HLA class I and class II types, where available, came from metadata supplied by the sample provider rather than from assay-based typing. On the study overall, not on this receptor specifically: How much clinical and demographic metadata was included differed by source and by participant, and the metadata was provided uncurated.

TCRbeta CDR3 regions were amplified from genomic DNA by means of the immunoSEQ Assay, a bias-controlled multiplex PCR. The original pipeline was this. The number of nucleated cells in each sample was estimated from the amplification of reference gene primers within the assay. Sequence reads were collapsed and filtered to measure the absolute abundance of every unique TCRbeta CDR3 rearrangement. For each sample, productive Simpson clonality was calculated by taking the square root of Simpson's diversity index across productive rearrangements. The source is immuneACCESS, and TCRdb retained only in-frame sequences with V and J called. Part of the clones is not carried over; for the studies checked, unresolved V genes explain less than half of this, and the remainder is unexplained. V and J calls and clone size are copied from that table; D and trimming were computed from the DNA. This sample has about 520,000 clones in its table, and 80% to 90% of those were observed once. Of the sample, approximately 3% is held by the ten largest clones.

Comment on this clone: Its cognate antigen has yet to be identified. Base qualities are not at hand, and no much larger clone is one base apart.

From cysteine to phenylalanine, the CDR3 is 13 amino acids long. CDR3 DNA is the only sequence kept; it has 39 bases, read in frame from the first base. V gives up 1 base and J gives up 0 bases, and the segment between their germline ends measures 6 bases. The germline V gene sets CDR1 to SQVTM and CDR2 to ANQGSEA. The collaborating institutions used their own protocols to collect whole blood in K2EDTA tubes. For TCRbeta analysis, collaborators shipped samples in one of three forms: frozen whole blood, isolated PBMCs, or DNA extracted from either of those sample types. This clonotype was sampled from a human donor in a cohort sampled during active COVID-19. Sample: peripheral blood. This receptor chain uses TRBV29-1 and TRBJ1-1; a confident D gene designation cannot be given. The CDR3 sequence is CSVEGHLNTEAFF. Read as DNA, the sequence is TGCAGCGTTGAAGGACACTTGAACACTGAAGCTTTCTTT.